This entry features one T cell receptor beta chain sequence. Germline assignment: CDR1 SGHRS and CDR2 YFSETQ. Trimming at V came to 2 bases and at J to 4 bases, leaving 6 bases not matched to a gene. This CDR3 spans 15 amino acids. This sample is drawn from a study of blood T cell repertoires in COVID-19. Study-wide background: Some COVID-19 samples were acute and others convalescent; all came from the United States, Italy and Spain.

Some clones are missing from TCRdb's copy, which holds only in-frame ones; the method was immunoSEQ multiplex PCR. The sample records 200,000 to 250,000 clones, around four fifths being singletons. The TCR comes from an older woman with active or convalescent COVID-19. The J gene is TRBJ2-5, the V gene TRBV5-1, with 9 bases fitting TRBD1. Material: peripheral blood. The CDR3 DNA follows: TGCGCCAGCAGCTTTAACAGGGGGCAGGGAGAGACCCAGTACTTC. This translates into CASSFNRGQGETQYF.